A single T cell receptor beta chain is shown here with its context. The data were taken from a study of cytomegalovirus exposure and HLA in healthy donors. Germline assignment: CDR1 LNHDA and CDR2 SQIVND (reference sequence). J gave up 7 bases and V 1 base, and 4 bases lay outside the gene matches. CDR3 length: 14 amino acids. TCRdb keeps only in-frame clones here, not all; method: immunoSEQ multiplex PCR. The sample consists of 250,000 to 300,000 clones, approximately 86% of them appearing once. The origin of this receptor is a woman in her late teens or twenties in good health and CMV-seronegative. The source material was PBMCs. The genes are TRBV19 and TRBJ1-5; 7 bases line up with TRBD1. CDR3 nucleotide sequence: TGTGCCAGTAGTATAGGACAGGGCCGGCAGCCCCAGCATTTT. Its protein is CASSIGQGRQPQHF. The variable domain in full, with the rest retrieved from reference TRBV19 and TRBJ1-5, is DGGITQSPKYLFRKEGQNVTLSCEQNLNHDAMYWYRQDPGQGLRLIYYSQIVNDFQKGDIAEGYSVSREKKESFPLTVTSAQKNPTAFYLCASSIGQGRQPQHFGDGTRLSIL.